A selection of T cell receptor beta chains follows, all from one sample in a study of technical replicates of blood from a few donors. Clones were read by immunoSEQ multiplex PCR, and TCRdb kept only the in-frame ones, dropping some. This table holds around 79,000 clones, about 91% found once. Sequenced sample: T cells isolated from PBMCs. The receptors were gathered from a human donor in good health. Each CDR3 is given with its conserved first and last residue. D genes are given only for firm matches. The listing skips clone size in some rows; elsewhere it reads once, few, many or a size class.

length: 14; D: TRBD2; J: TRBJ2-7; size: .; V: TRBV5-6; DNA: TGTGCCAGCGGACTTAGCGGGGGGGCCTACGAGCAGTACTTC; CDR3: CASGLSGGAYEQYF
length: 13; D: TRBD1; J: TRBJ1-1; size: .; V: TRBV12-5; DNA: TGTGCTAGTCGGGGGACAGGGAACACTGAAGCTTTCTTT; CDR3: CASRGTGNTEAFF
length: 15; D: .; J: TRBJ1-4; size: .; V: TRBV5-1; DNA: TGCGCCAGCAGCTTGATTACAGGGTCTAATGAAAAACTGTTTTTT; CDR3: CASSLITGSNEKLFF
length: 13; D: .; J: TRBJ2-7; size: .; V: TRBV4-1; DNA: TGCGCCAGCTCCCTGGACTACTCCTACGAGCAGTACTTC; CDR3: CASSLDYSYEQYF
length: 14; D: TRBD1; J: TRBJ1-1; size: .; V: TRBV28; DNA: TGTGCCAGCAGCTCCGGGACAGGGGTTACTGAAGCTTTCTTT; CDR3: CASSSGTGVTEAFF
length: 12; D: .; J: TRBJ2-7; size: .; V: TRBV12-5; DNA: TGTGCTAGTGGTCCTAGCGACTACGAGCAGTACTTC; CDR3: CASGPSDYEQYF
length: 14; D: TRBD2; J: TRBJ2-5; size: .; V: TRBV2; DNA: TGTGCCAGCGGGTTAGCGGGGCTTCAAGAGACCCAGTACTTC; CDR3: CASGLAGLQETQYF
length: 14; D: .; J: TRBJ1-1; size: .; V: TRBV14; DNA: TGTGCCAGCAGCCAAGTTTCGAGGGGGACTGAAGCTTTCTTT; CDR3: CASSQVSRGTEAFF
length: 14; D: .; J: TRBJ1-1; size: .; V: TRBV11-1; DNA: TGTGCCAGCAGCTTAGTACAGGGGAACACTGAAGCTTTCTTT; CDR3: CASSLVQGNTEAFF
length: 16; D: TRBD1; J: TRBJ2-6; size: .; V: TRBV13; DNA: TGTGCCAGCAGCCCCTCAGGGGGCGCTGGGGCCAACGTCCTGACTTTC; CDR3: CASSPSGGAGANVLTF
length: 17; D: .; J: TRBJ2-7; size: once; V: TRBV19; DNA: TGTGCCAGTAGTTATTATGGCGCAATCGGCAGGCTCTACGAGCAGTACTTC; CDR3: CASSYYGAIGRLYEQYF
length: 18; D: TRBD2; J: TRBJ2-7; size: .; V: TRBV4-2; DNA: TGTGCCAGCAGCCAGCCTATACTTACTAGCGGGAGGACCTACGAGCAGTACTTC; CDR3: CASSQPILTSGRTYEQYF
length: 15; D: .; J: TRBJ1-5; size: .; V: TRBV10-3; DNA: TGTGCCATCAGTGAGTCTTTGCAGGGCAATCAGCCCCAGCATTTT; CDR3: CAISESLQGNQPQHF
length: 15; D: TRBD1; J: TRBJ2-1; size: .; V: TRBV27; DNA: TGTGCCAGCAGTCTATTGACGACAGGGGAAAATGAGCAGTTCTTC; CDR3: CASSLLTTGENEQFF
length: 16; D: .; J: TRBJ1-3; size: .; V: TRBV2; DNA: TGTGCCAGCAGGAACAGGGTTCTTCGGCCTGGAAACACCATATATTTT; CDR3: CASRNRVLRPGNTIYF
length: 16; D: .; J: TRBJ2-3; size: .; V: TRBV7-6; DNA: TGTGCCAGCAGCCGCGCATATAGCGGAAGCACAGATACGCAGTATTTT; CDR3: CASSRAYSGSTDTQYF
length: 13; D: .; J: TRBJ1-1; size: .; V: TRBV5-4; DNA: TGTGCCAGCAGCTCCACAGGGAACACTGAAGCTTTCTTT; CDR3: CASSSTGNTEAFF
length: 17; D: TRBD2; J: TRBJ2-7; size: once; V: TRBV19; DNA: TGTGCCAGTAGTAGATCGGTACTAGCGGGAGGGCTCTACGAGCAGTACTTC; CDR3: CASSRSVLAGGLYEQYF
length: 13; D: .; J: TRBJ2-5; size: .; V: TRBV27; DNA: TGTGCCAGCAGTCCCTCGCGAAAAGAGACCCAGTACTTC; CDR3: CASSPSRKETQYF